The TCR beta chain described here comes from a study of monozygotic twins with cystic fibrosis. At the level of the study: Approximately 3 micrograms of fragmented DNA underwent roughly 16 PCR cycles for library preparation.

There are 15 residues in the CDR3. V shed 5 bases and J 8 bases; nucleotides not matched to a gene: 6. Germline CDR1 and CDR2: MNHEY and SMNVEV (reference sequence). Notes on this clone: Its antigen remains unknown.

Sequencing was performed with immunoSEQ multiplex PCR; in TCRdb, only in-frame clones are kept and a portion is missing. Seen here are 32,000 or so clones, more than 85% observed once, and the top ten hold roughly 1%. Study results and caveats: Age, concordance and disease severity did not associate with shared CDR3 numbers. Monozygotic CF twins shared more identical nucleotide clonotypes than unrelated patients. The repertoire was suggested to be naive-dominated, clonality median roughly 0.0089.

This receptor was identified in a girl aged 2 to 9 with cystic fibrosis. The chain combines TRBV27 with TRBJ2-1, with 13 bases aligning to TRBD2. The sequencing input was blood. This chain's CDR3 is CASSDRTSGSYEQFF. The CDR3 DNA sequence: TGTGCCAGCAGTGACCGGACTAGCGGGAGCTATGAGCAGTTCTTC.